This T cell receptor (beta chain) stems from a study of technical replicates of blood from a few donors. CDR3 length: 15 residues. Losses at the gene ends were 3 bases for V and 3 bases for J; bases not matched to a gene: 6. Germline-derived CDR1 and CDR2 are LGHNT and FRNRAP. Profiled with immunoSEQ multiplex PCR; TCRdb holds only in-frame clones, not every one. The repertoire consists of about 87,000 clones, with 95% occurring once and the leading ten covering under 0.35%. This clonotype was obtained from a human donor in good health. Specimen: T cells isolated from PBMCs. The chain employs TRBV12-5 and TRBJ2-7; 9 bases agree with TRBD2. The CDR3 reads CASGFLREGVYEQYF. The CDR3 DNA follows: TGTGCTAGTGGTTTCCTGCGGGAGGGGGTCTACGAGCAGTACTTC.